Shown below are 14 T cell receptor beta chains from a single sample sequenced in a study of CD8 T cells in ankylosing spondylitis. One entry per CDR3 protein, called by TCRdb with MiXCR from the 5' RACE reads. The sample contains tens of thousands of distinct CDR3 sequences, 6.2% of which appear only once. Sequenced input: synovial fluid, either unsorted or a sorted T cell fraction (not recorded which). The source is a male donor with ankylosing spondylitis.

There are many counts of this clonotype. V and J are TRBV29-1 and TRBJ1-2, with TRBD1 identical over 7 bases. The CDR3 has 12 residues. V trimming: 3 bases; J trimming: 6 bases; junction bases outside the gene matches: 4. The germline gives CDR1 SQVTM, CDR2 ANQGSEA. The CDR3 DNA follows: TGCAGCGTTGACACCGGGACAGATGGCTACACCTTC. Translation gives CSVDTGTDGYTF.

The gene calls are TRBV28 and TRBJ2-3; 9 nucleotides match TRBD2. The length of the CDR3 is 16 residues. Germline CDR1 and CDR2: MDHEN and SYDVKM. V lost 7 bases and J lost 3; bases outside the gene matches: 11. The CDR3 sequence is CASTFLSGRMTDTQYF. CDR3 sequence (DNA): TGTGCCAGCACCTTCCTGAGCGGGAGGATGACAGATACGCAGTATTTT.

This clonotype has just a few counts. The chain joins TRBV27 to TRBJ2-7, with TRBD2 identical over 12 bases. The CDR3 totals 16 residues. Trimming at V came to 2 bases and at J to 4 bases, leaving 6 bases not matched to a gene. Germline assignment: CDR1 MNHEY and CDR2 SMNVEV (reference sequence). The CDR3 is CASSLGLAGIGYEQYF. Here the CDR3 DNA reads TGTGCCAGCAGTTTAGGACTAGCGGGAATCGGGTACGAGCAGTACTTC.

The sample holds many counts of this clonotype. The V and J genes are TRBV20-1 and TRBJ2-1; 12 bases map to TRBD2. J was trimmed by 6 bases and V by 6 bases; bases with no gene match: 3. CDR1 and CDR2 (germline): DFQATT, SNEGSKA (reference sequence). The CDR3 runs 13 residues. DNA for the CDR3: TGCAGTGCCCTAGCGGGAGGGCCCAATGAGCAGTTCTTC. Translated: CSALAGGPNEQFF.

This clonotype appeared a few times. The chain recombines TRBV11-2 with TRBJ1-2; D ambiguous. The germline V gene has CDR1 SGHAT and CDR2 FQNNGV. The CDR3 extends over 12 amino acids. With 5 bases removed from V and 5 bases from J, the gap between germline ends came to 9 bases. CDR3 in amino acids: CASSQTDYGYTF. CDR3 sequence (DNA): TGTGCCAGCAGCCAGACCGATTATGGCTACACCTTC. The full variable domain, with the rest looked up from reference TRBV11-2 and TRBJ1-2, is EAGVAQSPRYKIIEKRQSVAFWCNPISGHATLYWYQQILGQGPKLLIQFQNNGVVDDSQLPKDRFSAERLKGVDSTLKIQPAKLEDSAVYLCASSQTDYGYTFGSGTRLTVV.

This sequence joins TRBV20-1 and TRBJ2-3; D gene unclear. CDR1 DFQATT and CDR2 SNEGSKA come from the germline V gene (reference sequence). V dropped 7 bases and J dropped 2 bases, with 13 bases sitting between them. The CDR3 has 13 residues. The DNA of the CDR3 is TGCAGTGTGTTCATTCCCGTCACAGATACGCAGTATTTT. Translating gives CSVFIPVTDTQYF.

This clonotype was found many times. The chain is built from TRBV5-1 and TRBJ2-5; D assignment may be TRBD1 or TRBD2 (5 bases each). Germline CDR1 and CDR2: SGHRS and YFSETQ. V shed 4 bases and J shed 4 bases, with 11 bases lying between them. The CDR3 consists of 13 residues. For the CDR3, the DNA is TGCGCCAGCAGCCCCGGGACGGGAGAGACCCAGTACTTC. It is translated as CASSPGTGETQYF.

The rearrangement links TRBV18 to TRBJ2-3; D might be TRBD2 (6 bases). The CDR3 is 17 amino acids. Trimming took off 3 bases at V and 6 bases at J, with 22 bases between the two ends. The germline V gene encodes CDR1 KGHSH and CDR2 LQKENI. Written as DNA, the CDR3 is TGTGCCAGCTCACCGAGACTAGGTGACATGGGGCCGGATACGCAGTATTTT. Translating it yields CASSPRLGDMGPDTQYF.

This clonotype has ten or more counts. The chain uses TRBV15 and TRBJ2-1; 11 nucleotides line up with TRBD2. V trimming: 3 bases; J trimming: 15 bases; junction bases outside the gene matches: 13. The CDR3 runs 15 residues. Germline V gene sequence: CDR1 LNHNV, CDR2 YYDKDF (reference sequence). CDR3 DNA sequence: TGTGCCACCAGCAGTGGGGTGACTAGCGGGACCCACCCGTTCTTC. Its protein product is CATSSGVTSGTHPFF.

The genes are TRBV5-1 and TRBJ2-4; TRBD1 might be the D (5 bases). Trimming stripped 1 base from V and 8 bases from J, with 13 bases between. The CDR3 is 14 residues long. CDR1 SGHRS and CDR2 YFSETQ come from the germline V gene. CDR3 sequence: CASSLQGVSDIQYF. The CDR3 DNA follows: TGCGCCAGCAGCTTGCAGGGTGTATCAGACATTCAGTACTTC.

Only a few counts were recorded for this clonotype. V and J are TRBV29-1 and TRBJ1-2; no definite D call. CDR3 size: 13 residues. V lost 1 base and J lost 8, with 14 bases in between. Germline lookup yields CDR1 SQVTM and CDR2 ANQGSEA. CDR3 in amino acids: CSVEVLNPKGYTF. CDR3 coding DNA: TGCAGCGTTGAAGTTCTGAACCCCAAGGGCTACACCTTC.

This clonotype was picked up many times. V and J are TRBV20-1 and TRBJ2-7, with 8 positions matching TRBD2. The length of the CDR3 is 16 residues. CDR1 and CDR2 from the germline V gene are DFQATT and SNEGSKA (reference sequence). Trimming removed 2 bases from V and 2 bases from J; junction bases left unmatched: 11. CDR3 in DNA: TGCAGTGCTAGACCCGGGGGGGCAGGGTCGGCCTACGAGCAGTACTTC. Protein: CSARPGGAGSAYEQYF.

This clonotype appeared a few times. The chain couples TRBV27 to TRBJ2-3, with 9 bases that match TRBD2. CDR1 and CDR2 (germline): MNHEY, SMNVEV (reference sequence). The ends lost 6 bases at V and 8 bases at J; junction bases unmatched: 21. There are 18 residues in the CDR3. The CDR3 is CASSRGTSKAAITGTQYF. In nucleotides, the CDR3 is TGTGCCAGCAGCCGCGGGACTAGCAAGGCCGCAATCACTGGTACGCAGTATTTT.

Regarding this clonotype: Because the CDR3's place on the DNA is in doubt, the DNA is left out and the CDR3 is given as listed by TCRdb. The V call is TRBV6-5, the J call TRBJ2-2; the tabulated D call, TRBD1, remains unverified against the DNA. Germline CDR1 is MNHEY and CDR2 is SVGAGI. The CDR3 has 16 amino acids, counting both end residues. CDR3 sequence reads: CASITGTGYTGELFFF.